This entry describes one T cell receptor (beta chain). The data were taken from a study of shared clonotypes between healthy human individuals. Method: immunoSEQ multiplex PCR; TCRdb's copy keeps in-frame clones and lacks some. The repertoire has approximately 480,000 clones, about 75% of them found once; the top ten carry approximately 12%. The sequencing sample was made of PBMCs. The receptor comes from a woman in her forties in good health. Some clones in this sample may be carry-over from other donors' samples.

The CDR3 loop is CASSLGHHGPYEQYF. CDR3 nucleotide sequence: TGTGCCAGCAGCTTAGGGCACCATGGCCCCTACGAGCAGTACTTC. J is TRBJ2-7 and V is TRBV7-3; D uncertain. The CDR3 loop spans 15 amino acids. V was shortened by 2 bases and J by 2 bases, with 13 bases between the two germline ends. Germline V lookup: CDR1 SGHTA, CDR2 FQGTGA.